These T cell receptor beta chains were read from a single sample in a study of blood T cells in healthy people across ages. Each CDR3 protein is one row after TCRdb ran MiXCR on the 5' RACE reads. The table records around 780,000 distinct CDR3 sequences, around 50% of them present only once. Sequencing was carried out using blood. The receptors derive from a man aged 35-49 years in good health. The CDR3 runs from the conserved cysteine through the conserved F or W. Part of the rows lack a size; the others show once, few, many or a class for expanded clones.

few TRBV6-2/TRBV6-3 CASVREGLNNEQFF
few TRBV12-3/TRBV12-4 CASSLRDRGFGELFF
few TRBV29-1 CSVVGLTKNEQFF
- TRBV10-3 CAISGSSSGNTIYF
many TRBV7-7 CASSRDGADTQYF
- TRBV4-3 CASSQEQGAPYGYTF
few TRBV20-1 CSARDPEASGVRGTDTQYF
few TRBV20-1 CSAPRTGHGTEAFF
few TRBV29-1 CSVGGGRGETQYF
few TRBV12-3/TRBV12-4 CASSLAVMNTEAFF
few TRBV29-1 CSVKGSNYGYTF
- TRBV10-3 CAISDPLTTLGTEALF
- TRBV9 CASSVVGTGVGTQYF
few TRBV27 CASSSSGRDTDTQYF
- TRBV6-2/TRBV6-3 CASSYQMGDGQPQHF
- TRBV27 CASSLNGGNEKLFF
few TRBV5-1 CASSGTTTGPNYGYTF
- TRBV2 CASSEEGRDRHF
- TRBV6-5 CASSQQGRHEKLFF
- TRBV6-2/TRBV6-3 CASRTPGTGSRDEQYF
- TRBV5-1 CASSQDPSGDTDTQYF
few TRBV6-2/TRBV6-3 CAIRTSGSTETQYF
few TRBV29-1 CSVGTGQDGYTF
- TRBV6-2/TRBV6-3 CASSAGAYGYEQYF
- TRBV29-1 CSVEGGIGTDTQYF
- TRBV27 CASSPTGLWDEKLFF
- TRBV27 CASSLLTGELGVTEAFF
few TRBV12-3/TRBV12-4 CASSPRELRGYTF
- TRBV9 CASSGGDEKLFF
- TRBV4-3 CASSLTTAVSYEQYF
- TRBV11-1 CASSGPNSYEQYF
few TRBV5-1 CASSLRDSSYEQYF
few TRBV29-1 CSVDRGGTDTQYF
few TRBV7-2 CASSLLPVNEQYF
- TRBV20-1 CSASWGQGAYEQYF
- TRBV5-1 CACSLLGLVYEQYF
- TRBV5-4 CASSTTGSYNSPLHF
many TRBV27 CASSPGVSGANVLTF
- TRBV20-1 CSARSDSNQPQHF
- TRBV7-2 CASSLVIRETQYF
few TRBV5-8 CASSLSLLAALRTAGNTEAFF
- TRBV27 CASSLIPAGGQGETQYF
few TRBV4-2 CASSQEPSGSSYNEQFF
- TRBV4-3 CASSQDWGDSTDTQYF
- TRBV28 CASSRAGEGLRDTQYF
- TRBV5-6 CASSMWWPGVDYGYTF
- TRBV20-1 CSARVGRGSWEQYF
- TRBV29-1 CSVELRLGSGTDTQYF
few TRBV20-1 CSARDIRGIDTEAFF
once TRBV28 CASSSGVRNEQFF
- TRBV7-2 CASSPLAVQETQYF
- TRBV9 CTSSPRRQGSETQYF
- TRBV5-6 CASSPRWRGQYGYTF